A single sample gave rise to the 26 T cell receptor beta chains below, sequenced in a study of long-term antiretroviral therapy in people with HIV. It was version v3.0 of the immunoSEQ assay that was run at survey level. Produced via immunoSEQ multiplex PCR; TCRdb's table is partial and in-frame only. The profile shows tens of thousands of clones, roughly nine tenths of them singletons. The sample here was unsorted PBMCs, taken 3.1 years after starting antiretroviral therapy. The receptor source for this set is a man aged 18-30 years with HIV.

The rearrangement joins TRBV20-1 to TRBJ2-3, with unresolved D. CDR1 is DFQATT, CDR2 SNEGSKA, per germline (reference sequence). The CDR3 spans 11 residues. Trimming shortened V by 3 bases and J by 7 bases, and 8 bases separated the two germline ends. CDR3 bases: TGCAGTGCTAGTGTTGGAAATACGCAGTATTTT. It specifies CSASVGNTQYF.

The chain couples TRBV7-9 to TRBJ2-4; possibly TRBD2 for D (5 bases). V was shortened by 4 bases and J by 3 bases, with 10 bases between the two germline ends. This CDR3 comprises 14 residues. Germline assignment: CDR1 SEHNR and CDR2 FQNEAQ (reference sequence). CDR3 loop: CASSSFGGKNIQYF. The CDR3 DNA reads TGTGCCAGCAGCTCTTTCGGAGGCAAAAACATTCAGTACTTC.

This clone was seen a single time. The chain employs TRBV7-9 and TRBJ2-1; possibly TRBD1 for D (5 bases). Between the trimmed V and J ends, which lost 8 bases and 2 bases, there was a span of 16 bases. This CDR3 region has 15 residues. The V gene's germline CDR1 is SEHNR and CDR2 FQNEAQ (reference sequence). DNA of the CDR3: TGTGCCAGCCGCTCGCTTAAGGGGACCTACAATGAGCAGTTCTTC. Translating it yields CASRSLKGTYNEQFF.

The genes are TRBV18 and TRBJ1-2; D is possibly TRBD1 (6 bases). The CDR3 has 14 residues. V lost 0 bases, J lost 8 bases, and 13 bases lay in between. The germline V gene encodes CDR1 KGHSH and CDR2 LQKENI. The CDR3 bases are TGTGCCAGCTCACCACCTACAGGGTTCTTAGGCTACACCTTC. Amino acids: CASSPPTGFLGYTF.

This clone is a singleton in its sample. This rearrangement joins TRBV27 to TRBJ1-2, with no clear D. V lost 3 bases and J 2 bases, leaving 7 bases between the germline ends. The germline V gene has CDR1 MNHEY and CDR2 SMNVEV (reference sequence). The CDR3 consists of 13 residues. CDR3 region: CASSLEGNYGYTF. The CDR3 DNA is TGTGCCAGCAGTTTGGAAGGGAACTATGGCTACACCTTC.

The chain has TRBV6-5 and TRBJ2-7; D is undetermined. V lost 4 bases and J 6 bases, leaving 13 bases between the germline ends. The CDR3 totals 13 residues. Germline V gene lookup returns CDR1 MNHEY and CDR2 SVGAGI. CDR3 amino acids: CASSSVDGGEQYF. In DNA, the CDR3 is TGTGCCAGCAGTTCTGTAGATGGTGGCGAGCAGTACTTC.

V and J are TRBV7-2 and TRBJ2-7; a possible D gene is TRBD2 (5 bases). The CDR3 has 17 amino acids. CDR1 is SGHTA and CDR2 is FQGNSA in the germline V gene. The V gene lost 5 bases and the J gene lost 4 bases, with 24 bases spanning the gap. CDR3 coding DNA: TGTGCCAGCAGCGACCCCCTCGGGAAACGTAGTAAATACGAGCAGTACTTC. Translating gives CASSDPLGKRSKYEQYF. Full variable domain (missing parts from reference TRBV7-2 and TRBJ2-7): GAGVSQSPSNKVTEKGKDVELRCDPISGHTALYWYRQSLGQGLEFLIYFQGNSAPDKSGLPSDRFSAERTGGSVSTLTIQRTQQEDSAVYLCASSDPLGKRSKYEQYFGPGTRLTVT.

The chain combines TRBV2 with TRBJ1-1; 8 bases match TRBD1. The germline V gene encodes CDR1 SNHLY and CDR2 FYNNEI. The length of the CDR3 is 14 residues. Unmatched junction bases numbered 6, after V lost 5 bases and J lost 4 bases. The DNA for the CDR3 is TGTGCCAGCAGTACAGACAGGGGATCCACTGAAGCTTTCTTT. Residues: CASSTDRGSTEAFF.

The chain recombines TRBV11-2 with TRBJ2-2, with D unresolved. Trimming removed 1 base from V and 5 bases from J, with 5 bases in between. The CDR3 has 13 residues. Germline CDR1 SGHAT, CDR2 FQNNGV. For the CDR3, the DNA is TGTGCCAGCAGCTTAGGACGAACCGGGGAGCTGTTTTTT. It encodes CASSLGRTGELFF.

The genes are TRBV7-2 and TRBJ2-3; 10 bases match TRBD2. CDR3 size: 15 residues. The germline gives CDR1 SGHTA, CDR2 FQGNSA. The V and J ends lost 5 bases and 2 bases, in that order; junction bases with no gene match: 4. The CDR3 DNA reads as TGTGCCAGCAGCCCACTAGCGGGACCCACAGATACGCAGTATTTT. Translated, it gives CASSPLAGPTDTQYF.

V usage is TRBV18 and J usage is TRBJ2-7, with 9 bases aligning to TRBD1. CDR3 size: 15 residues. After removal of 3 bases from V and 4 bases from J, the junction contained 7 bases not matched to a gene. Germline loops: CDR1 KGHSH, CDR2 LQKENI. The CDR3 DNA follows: TGTGCCAGCTCACCCGGACAGGGGAAAAGGTACGAGCAGTACTTC. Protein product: CASSPGQGKRYEQYF.

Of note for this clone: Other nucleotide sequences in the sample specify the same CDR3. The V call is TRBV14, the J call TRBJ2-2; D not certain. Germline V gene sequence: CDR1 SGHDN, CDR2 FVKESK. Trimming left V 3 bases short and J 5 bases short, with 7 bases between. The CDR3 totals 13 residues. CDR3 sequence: CASSQSGTGELFF. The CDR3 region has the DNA TGTGCCAGCAGCCAGTCTGGGACCGGGGAGCTGTTTTTT.

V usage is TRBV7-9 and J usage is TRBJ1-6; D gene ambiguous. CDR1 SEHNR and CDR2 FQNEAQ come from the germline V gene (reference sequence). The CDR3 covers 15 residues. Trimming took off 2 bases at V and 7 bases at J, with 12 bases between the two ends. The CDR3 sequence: CASSLRNPSNSPLHF. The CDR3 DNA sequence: TGTGCCAGCAGCTTAAGGAACCCTTCAAATTCACCCCTCCACTTT.

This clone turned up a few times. CDR3 amino acids: CASFGRGNTEAFF. CDR3 sequence (DNA): TGTGCCAGTTTTGGAAGGGGGAACACTGAAGCTTTCTTT. J is TRBJ1-1 and V is TRBV19; maybe TRBD1 (5 bases). The V end was cut by 8 bases, the J end by 1 base, with 11 bases between. The CDR3 is 13 amino acids. Germline V lookup: CDR1 LNHDA, CDR2 SQIVND (reference sequence).

CDR3 DNA: TGTGCCAGCGCACAGGGGGCCCCCACAGATACGCAGTATTTT. Translating it yields CASAQGAPTDTQYF. The rearrangement uses TRBV11-3 and TRBJ2-3; 9 bases fit TRBD1. The CDR3 loop spans 14 amino acids. Germline lookup yields CDR1 SGHNT and CDR2 YENEEA. The ends lost 8 bases at V and 2 bases at J; junction bases unmatched: 5.

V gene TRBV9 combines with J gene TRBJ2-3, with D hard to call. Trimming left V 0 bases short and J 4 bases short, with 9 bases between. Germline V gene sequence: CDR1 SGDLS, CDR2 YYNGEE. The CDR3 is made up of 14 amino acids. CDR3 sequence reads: CASSVAHSADTQYF. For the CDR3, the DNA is TGTGCCAGCAGCGTAGCCCATTCAGCAGATACGCAGTATTTT.

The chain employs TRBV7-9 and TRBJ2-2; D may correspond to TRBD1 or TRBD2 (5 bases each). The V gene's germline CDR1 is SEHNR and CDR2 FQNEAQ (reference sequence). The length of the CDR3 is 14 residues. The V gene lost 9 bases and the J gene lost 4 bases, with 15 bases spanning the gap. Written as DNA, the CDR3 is TGTGCCAGGAGAGAGAGTGGGGGCACCGGGGAGCTGTTTTTT. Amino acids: CARRESGGTGELFF.

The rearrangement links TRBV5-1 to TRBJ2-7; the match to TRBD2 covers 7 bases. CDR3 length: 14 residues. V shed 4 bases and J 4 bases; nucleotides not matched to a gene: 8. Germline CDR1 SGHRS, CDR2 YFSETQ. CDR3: CASSVETSFYEQYF. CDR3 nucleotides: TGCGCCAGCAGCGTTGAGACTAGCTTTTACGAGCAGTACTTC. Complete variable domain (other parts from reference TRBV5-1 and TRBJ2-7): KAGVTQTPRYLIKTRGQQVTLSCSPISGHRSVSWYQQTPGQGLQFLFEYFSETQRNKGNFPGRFSGRQFSNSRSEMNVSTLELGDSALYLCASSVETSFYEQYFGPGTRLTVT.

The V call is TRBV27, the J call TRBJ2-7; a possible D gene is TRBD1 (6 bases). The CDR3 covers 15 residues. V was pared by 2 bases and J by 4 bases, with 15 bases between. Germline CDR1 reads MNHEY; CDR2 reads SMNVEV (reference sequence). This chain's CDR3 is CASSLLVTGDYEQYF. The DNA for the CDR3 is TGTGCCAGCAGTTTACTCGTGACAGGCGATTACGAGCAGTACTTC.

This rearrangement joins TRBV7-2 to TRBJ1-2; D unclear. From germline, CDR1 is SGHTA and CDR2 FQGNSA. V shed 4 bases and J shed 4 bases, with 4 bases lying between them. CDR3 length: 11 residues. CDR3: CASSYLYGYTF. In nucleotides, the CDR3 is TGTGCCAGCAGCTATCTCTATGGCTACACCTTC.

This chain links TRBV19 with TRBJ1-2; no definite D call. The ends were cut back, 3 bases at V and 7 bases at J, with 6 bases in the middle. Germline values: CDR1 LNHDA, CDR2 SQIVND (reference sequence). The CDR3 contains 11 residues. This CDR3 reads CASSMAGGYTF. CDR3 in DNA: TGTGCCAGTAGTATGGCTGGTGGCTACACCTTC.

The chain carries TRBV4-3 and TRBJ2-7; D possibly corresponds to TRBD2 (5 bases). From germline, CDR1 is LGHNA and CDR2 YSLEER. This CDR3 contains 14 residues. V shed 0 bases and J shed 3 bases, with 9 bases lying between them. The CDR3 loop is CASSQDLGSYEQYF. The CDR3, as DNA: TGCGCCAGCAGCCAAGATTTGGGGAGCTACGAGCAGTACTTC.

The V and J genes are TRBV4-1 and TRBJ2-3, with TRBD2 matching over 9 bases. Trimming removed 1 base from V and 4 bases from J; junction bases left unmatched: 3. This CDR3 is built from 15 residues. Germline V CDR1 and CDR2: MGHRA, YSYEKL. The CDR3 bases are TGCGCCAGCAGCCAAGTAGCGGGAGCAGCAGATACGCAGTATTTT. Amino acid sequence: CASSQVAGAADTQYF.

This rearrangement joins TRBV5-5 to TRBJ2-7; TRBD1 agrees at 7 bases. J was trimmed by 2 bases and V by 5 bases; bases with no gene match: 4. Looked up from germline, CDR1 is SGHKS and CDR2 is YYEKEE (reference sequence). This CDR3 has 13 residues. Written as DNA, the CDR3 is TGTGCCAGCAGTCACAGGGGTCCCTACGAGCAGTACTTC. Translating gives CASSHRGPYEQYF.

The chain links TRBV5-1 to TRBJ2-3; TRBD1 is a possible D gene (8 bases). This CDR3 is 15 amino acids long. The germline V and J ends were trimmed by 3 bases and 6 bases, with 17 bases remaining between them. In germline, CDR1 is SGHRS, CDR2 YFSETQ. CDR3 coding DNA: TGCGCCAGCAGCTCCCAGGGGGCGCGGGGGGATACGCAGTATTTT. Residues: CASSSQGARGDTQYF.

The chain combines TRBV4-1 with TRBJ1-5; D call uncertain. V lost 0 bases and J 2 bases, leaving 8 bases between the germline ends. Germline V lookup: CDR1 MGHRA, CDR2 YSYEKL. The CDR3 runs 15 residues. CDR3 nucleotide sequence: TGCGCCAGCAGCCAAGAGCCCATCGGCAATCAGCCCCAGCATTTT. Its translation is CASSQEPIGNQPQHF.